This T cell receptor beta chain derives from a study of neoadjuvant anti-PD-1 for oral cavity cancer. At the level of the study: Non-progressing patients received a fourth nivolumab dose near day 43, then surgery on days 50-56. Study-wide points: Pretreatment Treg/Th17 ratio correlated inversely with post-treatment tumor clonality. After neoadjuvant nivolumab, PBMC T cell clonality was significantly higher in non-responders than responders.

From germline, CDR1 is SGHDT and CDR2 YYEEEE. With V trimmed by 4 bases and J by 3 bases, 5 bases remained unmatched. The CDR3 covers 15 residues. Described time point: after neoadjuvant nivolumab, at surgical resection. PBMCs were not maintained or expanded in culture before analysis. This clone was picked up a small number of times. Its antigen is not known. This table comes from immunoSEQ multiplex PCR, and its TCRdb copy is limited to in-frame clones, with some not included. The profile covers approximately 42,000 clones, with about three quarters appearing a single time and 4.8% taken by the ten largest.

V usage is TRBV5-6 and J usage is TRBJ1-5, with TRBD1 matching over 9 bases. The receptor was derived from a person aged 35-80 years with oral cavity squamous cell carcinoma. The specimen was PBMCs, collected after nivolumab (anti-PD-1) treatment. In DNA, the CDR3 is TGTGCCAGCAGCACGGGACAGGGAAACAATCAGCCCCAGCATTTT. This translates into CASSTGQGNNQPQHF.